Listed below are T cell receptor beta chains from one sample, sequenced in a study of spatial heterogeneity in lung cancer. TCRdb independently ran MiXCR on the 5' RACE reads; one entry per CDR3 protein. The sample yields roughly 17,000 distinct CDR3 sequences, about 21% seen once. The source material was PBMCs, sampled at surgery. The receptors here all came from a female donor with early-stage non-small cell lung cancer. Both conserved end residues are part of each CDR3. Only part of the rows carry a size: once, few, many, or a class if the clone is expanded.

clone size,V gene,CDR3 protein
.,TRBV7-2,CASSLRVSYEQYF
many,TRBV7-2,CASSLAQSGDADTQYF
many,TRBV7-9,CASILEPEAFF
many,TRBV10-3,CAISVRGQNTEAFF
many,TRBV5-8,CASSLGLYRGTDTQYF
many,TRBV24-1,CATTDGVSQHF
many,TRBV5-1,CASSKLAGAGNEQFF
.,TRBV5-4,CASSLGHEQYF
many,TRBV20-1,CSARDLGSGPGEQFF
.,TRBV28,CASSPAGGLAGGRGFVFF
many,TRBV6-2/TRBV6-3,CASREVRNTEAFF
.,TRBV20-1,CSASELPGSPLHF
few,TRBV6-5,CASRQDRVSNQPQHF
many,TRBV29-1,CSGDRDITEAFF
.,TRBV6-5,CASSTSGRSYEQYF
many,TRBV5-5,CASSPSETQYF
many,TRBV4-3,CASSQDGQGRPWEQYF
many,TRBV29-1,CSVERQGDGYTF
many,TRBV18,CASSQGAPSTNTEAFF
many,TRBV6-6,CASSTRTGVEQYF
.,TRBV29-1,CSVKTSSLYEQYF
medium-sized,TRBV7-8,CASSLGDRVQPQHF
many,TRBV10-3,CAIGAGLYNEQFF
many,TRBV7-2,CASTKTANTGELFF
many,TRBV10-2,CASSESRSGYSGNTIYF
many,TRBV7-9,CASSLGGQGNYGYTF
many,TRBV6-6,CASSQGTAGRRAFF
many,TRBV28,CASRWTSGSGEQFF
few,TRBV24-1,CATSARSGGGTDTQYF
medium-sized,TRBV20-1,CSARVAGVGTDTQYF
.,TRBV12-3/TRBV12-4,CASRQDRGRVNEQYF
.,TRBV4-1,CASSQGPTGGSGNTIYF
many,TRBV12-3/TRBV12-4,CASTPGLAASTDTQYF
many,TRBV28,CASSSGGYEQYF
.,TRBV12-3/TRBV12-4,CASSFGDGETQYF
medium-sized,TRBV18,CASSRGDGQPQHF
many,TRBV10-2,CASSLTGGTEAFF
.,TRBV5-4,CASSGAGGTEAFF
many,TRBV4-3,CASSQRTGYGELFF
medium-sized,TRBV19,CASSISTSGINEQFF
medium-sized,TRBV6-7,CASSYPGQDYGYTF
many,TRBV3-2,CASSQETGGETQYF
medium-sized,TRBV12-3/TRBV12-4,CASSLPSVGEFDGEQFF
many,TRBV12-3/TRBV12-4,CASSPGQPGQETQYF
many,TRBV5-1,CASSFSLIASQETQYF
.,TRBV24-1,CATSDFLGGGETQYF
.,TRBV4-3,CASSGGSYNSPLHF
many,TRBV6-5,CASSYGGGAGGEQYF
.,TRBV30,CAWSGRGDRIGYTF
.,TRBV24-1,CATSSGGRQPQHF